The clone carrying this T cell receptor beta chain was counted once. Its antigen is as yet unknown. Germline loops: CDR1 SGHRS, CDR2 YFSETQ. The CDR3 has 14 residues. J lost 6 bases, V lost 4 bases, and 7 bases had no gene match. Generated by immunoSEQ multiplex PCR, the TCRdb table keeps only in-frame clones and is missing some. The sample has about 150,000 clones; roughly 86% are singletons. This entry comes from a study of cytomegalovirus exposure and HLA in healthy donors. Study background: The 110 or so validation repertoires used a platform that matched the one used for the 550 to 800 first-cohort repertoires, as a later analysis reported. Study-level results: It was found in a later analysis that first-cohort TCR clusters tended to co-occur in the 90 to 150 validation repertoires. The classifier, whose performance was assessed in both the original and validation cohorts, reportedly diagnosed cytomegalovirus status with high specificity and sensitivity.

The donors were part of the roughly 110-subject validation cohort, which stood apart from the roughly 680-subject first cohort. The source material was PBMCs. The TCR sequence derives from a human donor in good health. V gene TRBV5-1 combines with J gene TRBJ1-2; TRBD1 matches at 9 bases. The CDR3 nucleotides are TGCGCCAGCAGCATAGAACAGGGGGCGGATGGCTACACCTTC. Translation: CASSIEQGADGYTF. Full variable domain (remainder filled in from reference TRBV5-1 and TRBJ1-2): KAGVTQTPRYLIKTRGQQVTLSCSPISGHRSVSWYQQTPGQGLQFLFEYFSETQRNKGNFPGRFSGRQFSNSRSEMNVSTLELGDSALYLCASSIEQGADGYTFGSGTRLTVV.